This TCR beta chain derives from a study of shared clonotypes between healthy human individuals. Across the whole study: Each donor contributed plates that comprised three CD4 naive, three CD4 memory, two CD8 naive and one CD8 memory.

This clone came up once. Trimming cost V 6 bases and J 2 bases, with 18 bases left between them. The CDR3 is 15 residues long. Germline loops: CDR1 SGHRS, CDR2 YFSETQ. As processed by the authors: Filtering differed since immunoSEQ provided only junctions, with no quality scores. Assay used: immunoSEQ multiplex PCR; TCRdb lists only in-frame clones, some missing. The V and J calls and the clone size are those of that table, but D and trimming were determined from the DNA. The sample lists about 2.3 million clones; just over 90% were seen once. The chain is built from TRBV5-1 and TRBJ2-7; TRBD1 or TRBD2 may be the D gene (5 bases each). Sequencing was performed on naive CD4+ T cells from PBMCs. The sample's subset: CD45RA+ positively selected. The origin of this receptor is a man aged 18 to 30 in good health. Some clones in this sample may be carry-over from other donors' samples. In nucleotides, the CDR3 is TGCGCCAGCAACCCGACCGGGACCGAGCCCTACGAGCAGTACTTC. This sequence encodes CASNPTGTEPYEQYF.